The sequence of this T cell receptor (beta chain) was determined in a study of response to subunit inactivated influenza vaccine. Trimming shortened V by 5 bases and J by 5 bases, and 21 bases separated the two germline ends. Germline V gene data show CDR1 as KGHSH and CDR2 as LQKENI. The CDR3 covers 16 residues. Using its own MiXCR run on the RT-PCR reads, TCRdb lists one record per CDR3 protein. The profile shows 500,000 to 600,000 distinct CDR3 sequences, approximately 15% of them singletons. The receptor was isolated from a man aged 50 to 69 who received an inactivated influenza vaccine. The specimen comprised CD4+ T cells sorted from PBMCs, sampled less than 30 months after vaccination. This rearrangement joins TRBV18 to TRBJ2-5; perhaps TRBD2 as D (5 bases). The CDR3 here is CASSNRKRQSGETQYF. The CDR3 DNA reads TGTGCCAGCTCAAACCGGAAGCGGCAATCGGGGGAGACCCAGTACTTC.